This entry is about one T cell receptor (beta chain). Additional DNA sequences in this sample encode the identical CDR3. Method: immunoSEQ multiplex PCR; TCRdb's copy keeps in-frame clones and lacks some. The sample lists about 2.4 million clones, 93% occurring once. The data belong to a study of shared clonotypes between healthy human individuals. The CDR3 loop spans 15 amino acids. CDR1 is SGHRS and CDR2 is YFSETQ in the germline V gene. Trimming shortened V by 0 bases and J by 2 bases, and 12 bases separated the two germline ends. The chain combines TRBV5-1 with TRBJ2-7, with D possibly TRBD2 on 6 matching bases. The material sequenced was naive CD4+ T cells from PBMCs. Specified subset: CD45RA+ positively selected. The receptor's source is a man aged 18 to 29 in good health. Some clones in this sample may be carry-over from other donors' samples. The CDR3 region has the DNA TGCGCCAGCAGCTTGGGTGGGACGGGGGCCTACGAGCAGTACTTC. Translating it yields CASSLGGTGAYEQYF. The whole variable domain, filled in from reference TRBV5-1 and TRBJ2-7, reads KAGVTQTPRYLIKTRGQQVTLSCSPISGHRSVSWYQQTPGQGLQFLFEYFSETQRNKGNFPGRFSGRQFSNSRSEMNVSTLELGDSALYLCASSLGGTGAYEQYFGPGTRLTVT.